The 32 T cell receptor beta chains listed next were all sequenced from one sample in a study of blood T cell repertoires in COVID-19. Data came from immunoSEQ multiplex PCR; TCRdb stores just in-frame clones and leaves some out. The sample includes 150,000 to 200,000 clones, 70% to 85% of them seen just once. The material sequenced was PBMCs or T cells enriched from blood (not recorded which). All receptors come from a woman aged 55-75 years with acute COVID-19.

The chain links TRBV19 to TRBJ1-4; 8 nucleotides line up with TRBD1. Looked up from germline, CDR1 is LNHDA and CDR2 is SQIVND (reference sequence). The CDR3 contains 15 residues. V shed 5 bases and J 6 bases; nucleotides not matched to a gene: 8. CDR3 DNA: TGTGCCAGTAGTCCCCTGGACAGGGTCGATGAAAAACTGTTTTTT. Translated: CASSPLDRVDEKLFF.

The chain combines TRBV18 with TRBJ2-5, with TRBD2 matching over 13 bases. Looked up from germline, CDR1 is KGHSH and CDR2 is LQKENI. CDR3 length: 15 residues. V lost 4 bases to trimming and J lost 2 bases; unmatched junction nucleotides: 1. The CDR3 sequence is CASSRGLAGQETQYF. The CDR3 nucleotides read TGTGCCAGCTCACGGGGACTAGCGGGACAAGAGACCCAGTACTTC.

The V and J genes are TRBV10-3 and TRBJ2-2; 10 nucleotides align to TRBD2. This CDR3 is 15 amino acids long. Germline V gives CDR1 ENHRY, CDR2 SYGVKD. Trimming cost V 6 bases and J 6 bases; bases outside gene matches: 7. This CDR3 is CAISAGLAKAGELFF. The CDR3 DNA sequence: TGTGCCATCAGCGCGGGACTAGCGAAAGCCGGGGAGCTGTTTTTT.

The chain recombines TRBV11-3 with TRBJ2-1, with D perhaps TRBD2 (5 bases). With 2 bases removed from V and 7 bases from J, the gap between germline ends came to 12 bases. CDR1 and CDR2 from the germline V gene are SGHNT and YENEEA. There are 14 residues in the CDR3. The CDR3 region has the DNA TGTGCCAGCAGCTTAAACGCCGAGGGAAATGAGCAGTTCTTC. It translates to CASSLNAEGNEQFF.

The chain combines TRBV18 with TRBJ2-3; 11 bases map to TRBD2. The V gene end was trimmed by 1 base and the J gene end by 0 bases; junction bases not matched to a gene: 9. The CDR3 spans 19 residues. Germline loops: CDR1 KGHSH, CDR2 LQKENI. The CDR3 DNA follows: TGTGCCAGCTCACCACGCGTGTTAGCGGGGGGGACTAGCACAGATACGCAGTATTTT. It translates to CASSPRVLAGGTSTDTQYF.

This rearrangement joins TRBV4-3 to TRBJ1-2, with TRBD1 as a possible D gene (6 bases). The ends were cut back, 2 bases at V and 8 bases at J, with 12 bases in the middle. The CDR3 loop spans 13 amino acids. The germline CDR1 and CDR2 sequences are LGHNA and YSLEER. CDR3 nucleotide sequence: TGCGCCAGCAGCCAAATTGCAGGGGAGGGCTACACCTTC. Translating it yields CASSQIAGEGYTF.

The chain links TRBV18 to TRBJ1-6; TRBD1 might be the D (6 bases). V dropped 3 bases and J dropped 8 bases, with 14 bases sitting between them. CDR3 length: 15 residues. Germline assignment: CDR1 KGHSH and CDR2 LQKENI. The CDR3, as DNA: TGTGCCAGCTCACCGAGGGGCAGGGGCGATTCACCCCTCCACTTT. As protein: CASSPRGRGDSPLHF.

The chain uses TRBV28 and TRBJ2-3; 10 positions agree with TRBD2. CDR3 length: 16 residues. V gave up 3 bases and J gave up 3 bases; unmatched junction bases: 6. Germline V gene data show CDR1 as MDHEN and CDR2 as SYDVKM. CDR3: CASSFLLAGRTDTQYF. The CDR3 DNA follows: TGTGCCAGCAGTTTCCTACTAGCGGGGCGGACAGATACGCAGTATTTT.

The gene calls are TRBV2 and TRBJ2-1; 10 bases fit TRBD2. This CDR3 comprises 16 residues. Germline trimming cut 6 bases from V and 5 bases from J; bases unmatched to any gene: 10. Per germline, CDR1 SNHLY and CDR2 FYNNEI. The DNA of the CDR3 is TGTGCCAGCAGGCAACGCCTAGCGGGAGACCACAATGAGCAGTTCTTC. As protein: CASRQRLAGDHNEQFF.

V and J are TRBV4-3 and TRBJ2-2, with D possibly matching TRBD1 (5 bases). In germline, CDR1 is LGHNA, CDR2 YSLEER. Trimming shortened V by 1 base and J by 5 bases, and 14 bases separated the two germline ends. This CDR3 has 16 residues. The CDR3 region has the DNA TGCGCCAGCAGCCAAGGCGCGACAGACTTTACCGGGGAGCTGTTTTTT. This translates into CASSQGATDFTGELFF.

The V call is TRBV28, the J call TRBJ1-5; D is unresolved. Germline V CDR1 and CDR2: MDHEN, SYDVKM. CDR3 size: 14 residues. V shed 2 bases and J shed 4 bases, with 9 bases lying between them. DNA of the CDR3: TGTGCCAGCAGTTTAGACGGGGAGAATCAGCCCCAGCATTTT. Protein sequence: CASSLDGENQPQHF. The whole variable domain, remainder taken from reference TRBV28 and TRBJ1-5, is DVKVTQSSRYLVKRTGEKVFLECVQDMDHENMFWYRQDPGLGLRLIYFSYDVKMKEKGDIPEGYSVSREKKERFSLILESASTNQTSMYLCASSLDGENQPQHFGDGTRLSIL.

This sequence joins TRBV28 and TRBJ1-6; the D gene is possibly TRBD1 (5 bases). With 7 bases removed from V and 7 bases from J, the gap between germline ends came to 14 bases. The germline CDR1 and CDR2 sequences are MDHEN and SYDVKM. CDR3 length: 14 residues. The CDR3 nucleotides are TGTGCCAGCAATCAGGGCCTGGGGAATTCACCCCTCCACTTT. Its translation is CASNQGLGNSPLHF.

This chain connects TRBV15 to TRBJ1-1; 7 nucleotides align to TRBD1. This CDR3 comprises 13 residues. Germline V gene data show CDR1 as LNHNV and CDR2 as YYDKDF (reference sequence). Germline trimming cut 0 bases from V and 8 bases from J; bases unmatched to any gene: 3. The CDR3 spells CATSRDRTGEAFF. In nucleotides, the CDR3 is TGTGCCACCAGCAGAGATCGGACAGGAGAAGCTTTCTTT.

The chain carries TRBV29-1 and TRBJ2-5; no clear D gene. Germline CDR1 and CDR2: SQVTM and ANQGSEA. Trimming removed 1 base at V and 9 bases at J, with 15 bases between. This CDR3 comprises 13 residues. The CDR3 loop is CSVEARLVVAQYF. The CDR3 DNA reads TGCAGCGTTGAAGCCCGGTTGGTTGTGGCCCAGTACTTC.

This clone was counted a few times. The rearrangement uses TRBV5-1 and TRBJ2-1, with 7 bases identical to TRBD2. Germline assignment: CDR1 SGHRS and CDR2 YFSETQ. With V trimmed by 4 bases and J by 4 bases, 8 bases remained unmatched. CDR3 size: 15 residues. The DNA for the CDR3 is TGCGCCAGCAGCGCCGGGGCGGGAGCATACAATGAGCAGTTCTTC. This translates into CASSAGAGAYNEQFF.

The chain carries TRBV6-5 and TRBJ1-1; 9 nucleotides align to TRBD1. This CDR3 has 15 residues. Germline lookup yields CDR1 MNHEY and CDR2 SVGAGI. The V segment lost 4 bases and the J segment 5 bases; nucleotides outside the gene matches: 8. The CDR3 here is CASSSRTGAVTEAFF. The CDR3 DNA sequence: TGTGCCAGCAGTTCCCGGACAGGGGCTGTTACTGAAGCTTTCTTT.

The rearrangement uses TRBV2 and TRBJ2-5; TRBD2 matches at 13 bases. The germline V gene has CDR1 SNHLY and CDR2 FYNNEI. This CDR3 has 15 residues. The V segment lost 5 bases and the J segment 6 bases; nucleotides outside the gene matches: 6. The CDR3 DNA reads as TGTGCCAGCAGTACTAGCGGGAGGGCAGGGAAGACCCAGTACTTC. This translates into CASSTSGRAGKTQYF.

In the case of this clone: At the DNA level, this CDR3 is encoded by other sequences in the same sample as well. The CDR3 is CASSSGTPYEQYF. The DNA for the CDR3 is TGTGCCAGCAGTTCCGGGACTCCCTACGAGCAGTACTTC. The chain has TRBV12-3 or TRBV12-4 and TRBJ2-7, with a possible D match to TRBD2 (6 bases). V was clipped by 4 bases and J by 2 bases, with 9 bases between them. CDR3 length equals 13 residues.

The genes are TRBV14 and TRBJ1-6; TRBD1 matches 7 bases. The junction had 9 bases not matched to a gene; V was cut back by 1 base and J by 0 bases. This CDR3 region has 19 residues. Germline-derived CDR1 and CDR2 are SGHDN and FVKESK. CDR3 region: CASSQGRSGDSSYNSPLHF. CDR3 coding DNA: TGTGCCAGCAGCCAAGGTCGGTCAGGGGACAGCTCCTATAATTCACCCCTCCACTTT.

This clone appeared a single time. The chain recombines TRBV6-2 or TRBV6-3 with TRBJ2-3, with 7 bases aligning to TRBD2. This CDR3 has 16 residues. With 5 bases clipped from V and 1 base from J, the junction kept 9 bases outside the gene matches. Germline CDR1 and CDR2: MNHEY and SVGEGT. CDR3: CASSEAGLGGTDTQYF. The DNA for the CDR3 is TGTGCCAGCAGTGAGGCCGGACTAGGGGGCACAGATACGCAGTATTTT.

The rearrangement uses TRBV10-2 and TRBJ2-1; possible D gene TRBD2, 5 bases. This CDR3 spans 13 amino acids. Germline V gene sequence: CDR1 WSHSY, CDR2 SAAADI. V was clipped by 6 bases and J by 7 bases, with 13 bases between them. The CDR3 bases are TGCGCCAGCAGATCACAAGCGGTGAATGAGCAGTTCTTC. Its translation is CASRSQAVNEQFF.

The chain carries TRBV12-3 or TRBV12-4 and TRBJ2-1; TRBD2 might be the D (6 bases). This CDR3 has 12 residues. V lost 6 bases and J lost 8, with 11 bases in between. The CDR3 protein is CASRLLADEQFF. CDR3 nucleotides: TGTGCCAGCAGACTTTTAGCGGATGAGCAGTTCTTC.

J is TRBJ2-1 and V is TRBV7-9; unclear D gene. CDR1 and CDR2 (germline): SEHNR, FQNEAQ (reference sequence). The CDR3 is made up of 13 amino acids. Trimming stripped 8 bases from V and 4 bases from J, with 12 bases between. CDR3 sequence: CASSGQLYNEQFF. The DNA of the CDR3 is TGTGCCAGCTCTGGTCAACTTTACAATGAGCAGTTCTTC.

This clone was seen a handful of times. The rearrangement links TRBV3-1 (or the pseudogene TRBV3-2) to TRBJ1-1; 7 bases agree with TRBD1. CDR3 length equals 14 residues. Germline V CDR1 and CDR2: LGHDT, YNNKEL (reference sequence). J was trimmed by 1 base and V by 6 bases; bases with no gene match: 5. In DNA, the CDR3 is TGTGCCAGCAGTCCCGGGACAGAGAACACTGAAGCTTTCTTT. Protein product: CASSPGTENTEAFF.

This clone was detected a few times. The V gene is TRBV7-9, the J gene TRBJ2-1, with 9 positions matching TRBD2. The junction had 11 bases not matched to a gene; V was cut back by 5 bases and J by 9 bases. CDR1 is SEHNR and CDR2 is FQNEAQ in the germline V gene (reference sequence). CDR3 length: 15 residues. The CDR3 region has the DNA TGTGCCAGCAGCCTCCCGGGACTAGCAAACGTTGAGCAGTTCTTC. Translation: CASSLPGLANVEQFF. Combining the CDR3 with reference TRBV7-9 and TRBJ2-1 gives the whole variable domain DTGVSQNPRHKITKRGQNVTFRCDPISEHNRLYWYRQTLGQGPEFLTYFQNEAQLEKSRLLSDRFSAERPKGSFSTLEIQRTEQGDSAMYLCASSLPGLANVEQFFGPGTRLTVL.

The V and J genes are TRBV6-1 and TRBJ2-5; 8 bases align to TRBD2. Germline CDR1 is MNHNS and CDR2 is SASEGT. CDR3 length equals 14 residues. J was trimmed by 7 bases and V by 2 bases; bases with no gene match: 6. CDR3 in amino acids: CASSEHRSGGTQYF. The CDR3 DNA sequence: TGTGCCAGCAGTGAACACCGCAGCGGGGGGACCCAGTACTTC.

The CDR3 DNA is TGTGCCAGCAGTCGACAGGGAAGGTATGGCTACACCTTC. Translated: CASSRQGRYGYTF. The chain joins TRBV28 to TRBJ1-2; TRBD1 matches at 7 bases. From germline, CDR1 is MDHEN and CDR2 SYDVKM. The CDR3 runs 13 residues. V shed 5 bases, J shed 5 bases, and the junction held 5 bases outside the gene matches.

The chain links TRBV5-4 to TRBJ1-2, with 9 bases that match TRBD1. Germline V lookup: CDR1 SGHNT, CDR2 YYREEE (reference sequence). Trimming removed 0 bases from V and 4 bases from J; junction bases left unmatched: 10. The CDR3 consists of 17 residues. This CDR3 reads CASSLGQGGGVSYGYTF. CDR3 DNA sequence: TGTGCCAGCAGCTTGGGACAGGGGGGGGGAGTAAGCTATGGCTACACCTTC.

The chain uses TRBV28 and TRBJ2-2; D may be TRBD2 (7 bases). The V gene's germline CDR1 is MDHEN and CDR2 SYDVKM. The V end lost 7 bases, the J end lost 1 base, and 25 bases lay between the germline ends. The CDR3 sequence is 19 residues long. This CDR3 reads CASKKSRGGYILNTGELFF. The CDR3 bases are TGTGCCAGCAAGAAGAGTAGGGGGGGCTATATTCTGAACACCGGGGAGCTGTTTTTT.

The gene calls are TRBV7-2 and TRBJ2-7; a possible D gene is TRBD1 (6 bases). V lost 5 bases, J lost 6 bases, and 17 bases lay in between. The CDR3 contains 14 residues. Germline assignment: CDR1 SGHTA and CDR2 FQGNSA. CDR3 sequence reads: CASSTTARGGEQYV. DNA for the CDR3: TGTGCCAGCAGCACCACGGCCAGGGGTGGCGAGCAGTACGTC.

This clone was seen once. V usage is TRBV28 and J usage is TRBJ1-1; D is possibly TRBD1 (5 bases). The CDR3 runs 13 residues. V was shortened by 5 bases and J by 1 base, with 8 bases between the two germline ends. CDR1 is MDHEN and CDR2 is SYDVKM in the germline V gene. The CDR3 here is CASSRQTNTEAFF. The CDR3 bases are TGTGCCAGCAGTCGACAGACGAACACTGAAGCTTTCTTT. Together with reference TRBV28 and TRBJ1-1, the CDR3 gives the full variable domain: DVKVTQSSRYLVKRTGEKVFLECVQDMDHENMFWYRQDPGLGLRLIYFSYDVKMKEKGDIPEGYSVSREKKERFSLILESASTNQTSMYLCASSRQTNTEAFFGQGTRLTVV.

CDR3 coding DNA: TGTGCCAGCAGTACTCCTGGAAACACCATATATTTT. Translated, it gives CASSTPGNTIYF. This sequence joins TRBV6-5 and TRBJ1-3; D remains unclear. Germline V gives CDR1 MNHEY, CDR2 SVGAGI. Trimming cost V 5 bases and J 2 bases, with 4 bases left between them. The CDR3 spans 12 residues.